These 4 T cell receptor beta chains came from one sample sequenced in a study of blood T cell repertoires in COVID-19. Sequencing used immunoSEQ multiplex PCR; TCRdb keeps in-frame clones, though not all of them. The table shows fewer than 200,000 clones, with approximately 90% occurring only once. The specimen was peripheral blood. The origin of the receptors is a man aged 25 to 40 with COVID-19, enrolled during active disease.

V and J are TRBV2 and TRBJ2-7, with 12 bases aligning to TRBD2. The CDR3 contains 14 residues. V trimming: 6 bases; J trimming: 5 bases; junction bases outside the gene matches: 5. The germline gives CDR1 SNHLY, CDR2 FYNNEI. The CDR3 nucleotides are TGTGCCAGCAGGTCCACTAGCGGGAGGAACGAGCAGTACTTC. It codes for CASRSTSGRNEQYF.

The CDR3 DNA follows: TGCAGTGCAGAGGAGGAGGGAGGGGCTTTCTTT. Protein product: CSAEEEGGAFF. The V and J genes are TRBV20-1 and TRBJ1-1; D is undetermined. The CDR3 covers 11 residues. Looked up from germline, CDR1 is DFQATT and CDR2 is SNEGSKA (reference sequence). V was cut by 6 bases and J by 11 bases, with 16 bases left in between.

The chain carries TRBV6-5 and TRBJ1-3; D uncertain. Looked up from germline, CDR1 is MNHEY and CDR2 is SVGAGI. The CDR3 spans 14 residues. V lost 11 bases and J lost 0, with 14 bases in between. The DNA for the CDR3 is TGTGCCCCTACGATGTTTCGCTCTGGAAACACCATATATTTT. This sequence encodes CAPTMFRSGNTIYF.

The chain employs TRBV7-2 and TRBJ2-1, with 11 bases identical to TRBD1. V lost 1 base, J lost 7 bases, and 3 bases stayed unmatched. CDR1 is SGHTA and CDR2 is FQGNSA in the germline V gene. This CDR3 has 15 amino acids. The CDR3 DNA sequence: TGTGCCAGCAGCTTAGAGGACAGGGGGCCAAATGAGCAGTTCTTC. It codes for CASSLEDRGPNEQFF.